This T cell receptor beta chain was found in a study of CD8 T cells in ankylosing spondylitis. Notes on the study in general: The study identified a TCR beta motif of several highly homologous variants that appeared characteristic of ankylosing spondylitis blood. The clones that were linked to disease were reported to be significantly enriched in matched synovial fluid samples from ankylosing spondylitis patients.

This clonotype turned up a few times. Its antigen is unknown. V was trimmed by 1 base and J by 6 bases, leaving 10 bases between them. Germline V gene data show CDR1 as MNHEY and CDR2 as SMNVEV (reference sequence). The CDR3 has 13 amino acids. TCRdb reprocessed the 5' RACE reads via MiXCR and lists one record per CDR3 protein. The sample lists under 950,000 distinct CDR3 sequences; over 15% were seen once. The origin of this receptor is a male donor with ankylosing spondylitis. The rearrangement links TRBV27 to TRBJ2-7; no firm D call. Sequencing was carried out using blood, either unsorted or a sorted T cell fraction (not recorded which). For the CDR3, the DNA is TGTGCCAGCAGTTTATATGGGTACGGCGAGCAGTACTTC. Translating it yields CASSLYGYGEQYF.